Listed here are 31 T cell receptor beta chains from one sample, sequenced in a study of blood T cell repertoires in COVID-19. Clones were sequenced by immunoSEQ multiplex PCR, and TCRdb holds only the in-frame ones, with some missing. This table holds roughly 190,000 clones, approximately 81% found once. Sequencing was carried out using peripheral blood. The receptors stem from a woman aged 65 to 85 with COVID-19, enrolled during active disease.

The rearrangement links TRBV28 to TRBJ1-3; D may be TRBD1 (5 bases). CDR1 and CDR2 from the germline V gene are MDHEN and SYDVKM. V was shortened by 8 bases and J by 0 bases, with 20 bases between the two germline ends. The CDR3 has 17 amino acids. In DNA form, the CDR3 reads TGTGCCAGCCAGGGTATGAGGACGGCTGACTCTGGAAACACCATATATTTT. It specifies CASQGMRTADSGNTIYF.

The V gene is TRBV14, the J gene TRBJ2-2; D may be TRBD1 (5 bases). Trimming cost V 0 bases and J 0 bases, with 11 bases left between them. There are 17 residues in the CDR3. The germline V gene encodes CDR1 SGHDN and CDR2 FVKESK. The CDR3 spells CASSQDQGTANTGELFF. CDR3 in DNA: TGTGCCAGCAGCCAAGATCAGGGCACCGCGAACACCGGGGAGCTGTTTTTT.

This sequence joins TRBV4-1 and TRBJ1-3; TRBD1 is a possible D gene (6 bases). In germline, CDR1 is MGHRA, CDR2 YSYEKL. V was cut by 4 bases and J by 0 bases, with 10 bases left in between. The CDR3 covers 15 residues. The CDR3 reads CASSLGGGSGNTIYF. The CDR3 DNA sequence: TGCGCCAGCAGCCTGGGAGGGGGCTCTGGAAACACCATATATTTT.

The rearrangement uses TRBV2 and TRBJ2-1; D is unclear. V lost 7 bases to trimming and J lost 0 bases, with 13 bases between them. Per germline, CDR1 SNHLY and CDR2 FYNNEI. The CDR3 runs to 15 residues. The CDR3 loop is CASKRIANSYNEQFF. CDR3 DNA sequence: TGTGCCAGCAAGAGGATTGCCAACTCCTACAATGAGCAGTTCTTC.

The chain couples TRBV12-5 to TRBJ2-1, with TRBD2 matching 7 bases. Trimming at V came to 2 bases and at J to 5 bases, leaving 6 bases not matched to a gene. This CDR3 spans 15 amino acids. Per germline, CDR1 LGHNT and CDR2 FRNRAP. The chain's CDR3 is CASGLYTGGDNEQFF. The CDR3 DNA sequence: TGTGCTAGTGGTTTGTATACGGGGGGAGACAATGAGCAGTTCTTC.

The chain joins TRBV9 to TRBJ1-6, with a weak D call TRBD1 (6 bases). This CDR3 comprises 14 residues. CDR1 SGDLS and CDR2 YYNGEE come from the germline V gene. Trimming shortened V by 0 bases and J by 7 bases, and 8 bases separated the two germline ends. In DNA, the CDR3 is TGTGCCAGCAGCGTAGTGGGGGCAAATTCACCCCTCCACTTT. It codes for CASSVVGANSPLHF.

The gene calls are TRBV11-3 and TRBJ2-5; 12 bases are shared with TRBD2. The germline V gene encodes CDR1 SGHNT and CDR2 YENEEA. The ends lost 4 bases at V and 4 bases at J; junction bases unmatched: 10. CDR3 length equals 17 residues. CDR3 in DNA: TGTGCCAGCAGCTCCCGGACTAGCGGGGTTGGTGGAGAGACCCAGTACTTC. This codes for CASSSRTSGVGGETQYF.

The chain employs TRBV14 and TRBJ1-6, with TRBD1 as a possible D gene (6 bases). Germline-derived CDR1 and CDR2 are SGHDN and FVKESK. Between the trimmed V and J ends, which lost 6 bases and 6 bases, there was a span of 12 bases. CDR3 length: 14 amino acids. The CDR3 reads CASRPTGLNSPLHF. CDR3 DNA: TGTGCCAGCAGGCCGACAGGTCTTAATTCACCCCTCCACTTT.

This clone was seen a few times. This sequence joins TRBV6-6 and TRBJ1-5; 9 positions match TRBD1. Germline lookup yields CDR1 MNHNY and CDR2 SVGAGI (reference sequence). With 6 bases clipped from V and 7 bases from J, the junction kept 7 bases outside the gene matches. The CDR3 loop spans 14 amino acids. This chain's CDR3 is CASRPGTGRQPQHF. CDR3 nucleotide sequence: TGTGCCAGCAGACCCGGGACAGGGAGGCAGCCCCAGCATTTT.

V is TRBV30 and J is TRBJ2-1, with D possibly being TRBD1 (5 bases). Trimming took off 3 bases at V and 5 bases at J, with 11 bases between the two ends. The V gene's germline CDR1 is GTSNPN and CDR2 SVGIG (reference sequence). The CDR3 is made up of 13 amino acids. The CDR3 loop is CAWRQGLNNEQFF. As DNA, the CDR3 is TGTGCCTGGAGGCAGGGATTAAACAATGAGCAGTTCTTC.

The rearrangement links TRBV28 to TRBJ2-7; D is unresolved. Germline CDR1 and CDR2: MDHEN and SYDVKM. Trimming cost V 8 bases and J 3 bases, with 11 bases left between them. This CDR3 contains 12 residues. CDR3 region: CASESVSYEQYF. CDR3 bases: TGTGCCAGCGAGAGCGTCAGCTACGAGCAGTACTTC.

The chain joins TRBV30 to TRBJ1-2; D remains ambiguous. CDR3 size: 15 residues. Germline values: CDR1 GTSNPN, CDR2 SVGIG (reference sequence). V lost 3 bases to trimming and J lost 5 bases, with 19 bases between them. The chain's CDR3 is CAWSPSQVPHYGYTF. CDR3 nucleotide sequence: TGTGCCTGGAGCCCCTCCCAGGTACCCCATTATGGCTACACCTTC.

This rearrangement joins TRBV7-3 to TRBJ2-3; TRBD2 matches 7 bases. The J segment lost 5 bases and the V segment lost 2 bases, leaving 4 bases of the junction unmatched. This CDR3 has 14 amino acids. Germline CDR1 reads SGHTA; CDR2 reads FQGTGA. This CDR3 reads CASSLAGVGDTQYF. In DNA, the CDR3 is TGTGCCAGCAGCTTAGCGGGGGTCGGAGATACGCAGTATTTT.

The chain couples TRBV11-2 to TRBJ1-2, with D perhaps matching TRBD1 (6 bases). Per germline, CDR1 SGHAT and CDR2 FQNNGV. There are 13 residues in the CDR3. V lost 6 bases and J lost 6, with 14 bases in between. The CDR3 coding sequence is TGTGCCAGCAGTCCAGCGGGGGCTCATGGCTACACCTTC. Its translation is CASSPAGAHGYTF.

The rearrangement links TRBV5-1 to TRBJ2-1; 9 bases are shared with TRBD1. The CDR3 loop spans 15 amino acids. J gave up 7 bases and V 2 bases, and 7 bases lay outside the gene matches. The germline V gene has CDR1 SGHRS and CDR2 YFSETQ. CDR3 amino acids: CASSFSGTGSNEQFF. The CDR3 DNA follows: TGCGCCAGCAGCTTTTCCGGGACAGGGTCGAATGAGCAGTTCTTC. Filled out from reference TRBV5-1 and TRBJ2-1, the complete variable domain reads KAGVTQTPRYLIKTRGQQVTLSCSPISGHRSVSWYQQTPGQGLQFLFEYFSETQRNKGNFPGRFSGRQFSNSRSEMNVSTLELGDSALYLCASSFSGTGSNEQFFGPGTRLTVL.

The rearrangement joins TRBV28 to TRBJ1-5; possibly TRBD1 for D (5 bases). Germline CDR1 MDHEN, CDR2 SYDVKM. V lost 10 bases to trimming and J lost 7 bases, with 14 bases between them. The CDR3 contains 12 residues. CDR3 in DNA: TGTGCCACCGGGGGGTTGGGGCAGCCCCAGCATTTT. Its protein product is CATGGLGQPQHF.

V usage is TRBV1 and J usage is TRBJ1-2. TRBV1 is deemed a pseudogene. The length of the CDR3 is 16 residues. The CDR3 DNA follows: TGCACCAGCAGCCAGCTCTGGCGGGCGTCTTCCTATGGCTACACCTTC. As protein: CTSSQLWRASSYGYTF.

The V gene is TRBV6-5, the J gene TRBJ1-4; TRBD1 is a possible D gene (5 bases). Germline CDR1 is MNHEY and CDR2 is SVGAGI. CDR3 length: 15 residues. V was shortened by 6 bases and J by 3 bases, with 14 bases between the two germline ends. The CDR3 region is CASRPRGDPNEKLFF. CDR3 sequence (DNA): TGTGCCAGCAGACCCCGGGGGGACCCTAATGAAAAACTGTTTTTT.

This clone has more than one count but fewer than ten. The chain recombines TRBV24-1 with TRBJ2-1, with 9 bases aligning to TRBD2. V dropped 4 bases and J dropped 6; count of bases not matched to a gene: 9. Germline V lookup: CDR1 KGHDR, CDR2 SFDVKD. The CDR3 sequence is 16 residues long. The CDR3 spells CATSDPQAGGVNEQFF. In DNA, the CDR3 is TGTGCCACCAGTGACCCCCAAGCGGGAGGTGTCAATGAGCAGTTCTTC.

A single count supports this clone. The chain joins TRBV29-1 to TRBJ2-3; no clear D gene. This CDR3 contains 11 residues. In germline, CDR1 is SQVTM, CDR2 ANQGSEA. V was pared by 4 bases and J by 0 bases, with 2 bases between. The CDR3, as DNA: TGCAGCGTTGCGAGCACAGATACGCAGTATTTT. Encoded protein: CSVASTDTQYF.

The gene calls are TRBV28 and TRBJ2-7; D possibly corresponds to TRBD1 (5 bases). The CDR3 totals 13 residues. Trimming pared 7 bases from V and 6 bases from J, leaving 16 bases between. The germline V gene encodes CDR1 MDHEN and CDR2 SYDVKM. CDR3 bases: TGTGCCAGCATAAGGGGTGACGGCGGCGAGCAGTACGTC. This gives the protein CASIRGDGGEQYV.

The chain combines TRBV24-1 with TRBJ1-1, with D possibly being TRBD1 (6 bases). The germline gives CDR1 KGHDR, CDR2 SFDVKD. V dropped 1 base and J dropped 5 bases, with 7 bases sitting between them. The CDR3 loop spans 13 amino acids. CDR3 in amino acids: CATSDLTGTEAFF. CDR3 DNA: TGTGCCACCAGTGATTTAACAGGGACTGAAGCTTTCTTT.

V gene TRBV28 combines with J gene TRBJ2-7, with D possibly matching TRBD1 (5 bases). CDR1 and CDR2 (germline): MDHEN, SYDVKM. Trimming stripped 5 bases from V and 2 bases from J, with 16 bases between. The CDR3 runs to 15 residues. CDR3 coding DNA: TGTGCCAGCAGTCCAGGGTTAGTAGGCCCCTACGAGCAGTACGTC. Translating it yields CASSPGLVGPYEQYV.

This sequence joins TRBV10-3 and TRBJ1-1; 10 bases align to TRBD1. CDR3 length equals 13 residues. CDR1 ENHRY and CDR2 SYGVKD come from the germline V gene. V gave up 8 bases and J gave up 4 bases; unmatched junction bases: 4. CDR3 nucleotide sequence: TGTGCCATCCGACAGGGGGCGATCACTGAAGCTTTCTTT. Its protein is CAIRQGAITEAFF.

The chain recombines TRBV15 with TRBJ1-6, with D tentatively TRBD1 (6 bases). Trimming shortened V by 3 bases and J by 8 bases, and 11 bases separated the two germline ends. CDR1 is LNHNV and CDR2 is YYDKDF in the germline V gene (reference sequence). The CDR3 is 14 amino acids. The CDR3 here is CATSSRDTYSPLHF. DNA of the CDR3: TGTGCCACCAGCAGTCGGGACACCTATTCACCCCTCCACTTT.

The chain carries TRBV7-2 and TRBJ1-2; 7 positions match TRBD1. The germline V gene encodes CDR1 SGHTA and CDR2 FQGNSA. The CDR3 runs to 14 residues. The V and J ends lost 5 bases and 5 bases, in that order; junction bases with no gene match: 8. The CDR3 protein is CASSARGRGYGYTF. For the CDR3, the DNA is TGTGCCAGCAGCGCTAGGGGGCGCGGGTATGGCTACACCTTC.

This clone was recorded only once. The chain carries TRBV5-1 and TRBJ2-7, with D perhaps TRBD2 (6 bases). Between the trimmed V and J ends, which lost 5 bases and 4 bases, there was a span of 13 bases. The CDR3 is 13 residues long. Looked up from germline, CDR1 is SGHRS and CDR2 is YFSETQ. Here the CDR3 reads CASSVRERYEQYF. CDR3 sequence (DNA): TGCGCCAGCAGTGTACGGGAGAGGTACGAGCAGTACTTC. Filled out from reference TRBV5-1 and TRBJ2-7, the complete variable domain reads KAGVTQTPRYLIKTRGQQVTLSCSPISGHRSVSWYQQTPGQGLQFLFEYFSETQRNKGNFPGRFSGRQFSNSRSEMNVSTLELGDSALYLCASSVRERYEQYFGPGTRLTVT.

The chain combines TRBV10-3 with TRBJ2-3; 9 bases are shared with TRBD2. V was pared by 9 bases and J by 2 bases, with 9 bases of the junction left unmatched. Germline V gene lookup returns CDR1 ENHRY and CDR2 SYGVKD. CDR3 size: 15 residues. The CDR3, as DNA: TGTGCCATTCATCCTGCGGGGGGGTCCACAGATACGCAGTATTTT. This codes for CAIHPAGGSTDTQYF.

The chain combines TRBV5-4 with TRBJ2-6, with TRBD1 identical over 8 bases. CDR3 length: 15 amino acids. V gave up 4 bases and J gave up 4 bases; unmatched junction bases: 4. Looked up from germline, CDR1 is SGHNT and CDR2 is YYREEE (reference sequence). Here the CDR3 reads CASSRQGSGANVLTF. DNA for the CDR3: TGTGCCAGCAGCCGACAGGGGTCCGGGGCCAACGTCCTGACTTTC.

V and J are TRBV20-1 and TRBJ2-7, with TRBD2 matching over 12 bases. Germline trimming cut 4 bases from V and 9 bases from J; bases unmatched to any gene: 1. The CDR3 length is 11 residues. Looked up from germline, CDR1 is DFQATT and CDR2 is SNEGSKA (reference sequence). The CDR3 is CSATSGRGQYF. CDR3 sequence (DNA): TGCAGTGCTACTAGCGGGAGGGGGCAGTACTTC.

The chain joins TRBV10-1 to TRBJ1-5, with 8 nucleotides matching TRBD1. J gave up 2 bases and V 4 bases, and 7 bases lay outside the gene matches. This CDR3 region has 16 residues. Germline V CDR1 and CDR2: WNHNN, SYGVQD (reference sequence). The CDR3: CASSVPGGFGNQPQHF. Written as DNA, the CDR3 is TGCGCCAGCAGTGTTCCAGGGGGCTTTGGCAATCAGCCCCAGCATTTT.